Listed below are T cell receptor beta chains from one sample, sequenced in a study of cytomegalovirus exposure and HLA in healthy donors. Sequencing was performed with immunoSEQ multiplex PCR; in TCRdb, only in-frame clones are kept and a portion is missing. The data show 140,000 to 150,000 clones, approximately 84% seen once. Specimen: PBMCs. These receptors all come from a woman aged 60-70 years in good health and CMV-seropositive. The CDR3 runs from the conserved cysteine through the conserved F or W. The D gene is left open where the match is weak. A clone size is listed for some rows: how often the clone was seen (once, few, many), or a class if it is expanded.

TGTGCCAGCAGTGACCTAGCGGGAGGGCCTTCCCATGGCGAGCAGTACTTC CASSDLAGGPSHGEQYF TRBV6-1 few TRBD2 TRBJ2-7
TGCGCCAGCAGCTTGGGGCAGGTATTCGCGAATGAAAAACTGTTTTTT CASSLGQVFANEKLFF TRBV5-1 . . TRBJ1-4
TGTGCCACCCTCCCGGGACTCTCGAACACTGAAGCTTTCTTT CATLPGLSNTEAFF TRBV5-4 . . TRBJ1-1
TGTGCCAGCAAAGGAACAGCCTACGAGCAGTACTTC CASKGTAYEQYF TRBV2 few . TRBJ2-7
TGTGCCAGCAGTGTTACCGGGACTCCGAATCAGCCCCAGCATTTT CASSVTGTPNQPQHF TRBV27 . . TRBJ1-5
TGTGCCTGGAGTGTACGGAGGACTAGCGGAAGCACAGATACGCAGTATTTT CAWSVRRTSGSTDTQYF TRBV30 . TRBD2 TRBJ2-3
TGTGCCAGCAGCTCCGGACTAGCCTTGTACAATGAGCAGTTCTTC CASSSGLALYNEQFF TRBV7-2 . TRBD2 TRBJ2-1
TGCGCCAGCAGCTTGGCCGGTTTAAGTCGCGGGAGGGCCTTGTCCTACAATGAGCAGTTCTTC CASSLAGLSRGRALSYNEQFF TRBV5-1 . TRBD2 TRBJ2-1
TGCAGCGTTGCCCCAGGGGGGTTTAACAACGAGCAGTACTTC CSVAPGGFNNEQYF TRBV29-1 . . TRBJ2-7
TGTGCCACCGGAACCGGGACAGGGGCTTCACCCCTCCACTTT CATGTGTGASPLHF TRBV5-4 . TRBD1 TRBJ1-6
TGTGCCAGCAGGAGCGGGCCACTTAACACCGGGGAGCTGTTTTTT CASRSGPLNTGELFF TRBV5-8 . . TRBJ2-2
TGTGCCAGCACCCCCCGGGAGGGCTACACCTTC CASTPREGYTF TRBV27 few . TRBJ1-2
TGTGCCAGCACCCCGGACGGGGGGAGCAGTCAGCCCCAGCATTTT CASTPDGGSSQPQHF TRBV6-6 . . TRBJ1-5
TGTGCCAGCAGTTTAAGGACAGGGGCCTACAATGAGCAGTTCTTC CASSLRTGAYNEQFF TRBV28 few TRBD1 TRBJ2-1
TGTGCCAGCAGCCAATCCAGGATGGAGACCCAGTACTTC CASSQSRMETQYF TRBV4-2 . . TRBJ2-5
TGCAGCTTCATACAGGGGGCCGAAGGCTACACCTTC CSFIQGAEGYTF TRBV29-1 . TRBD1 TRBJ1-2
TGTGCCAGCAGTTTAACGAGCGGGGGGGGAATGGATACGCAGTATTTT CASSLTSGGGMDTQYF TRBV28 . TRBD2 TRBJ2-3
TGTGCCACCAGCATGACAGGGGGCGCGTCCTACGAGCAGTACTTC CATSMTGGASYEQYF TRBV15 . TRBD1 TRBJ2-7
TGCGCCAGCAGCCAACCCCGGGACAGATCCCACGAGCAGTACTTC CASSQPRDRSHEQYF TRBV4-1 . TRBD1 TRBJ2-7
TGTGCCAGCAGCCCCCGGACAGGGCAAGGGGGCACTGAAGCTTTCTTT CASSPRTGQGGTEAFF TRBV7-2 . TRBD1 TRBJ1-1
TGCGCCAGCAGCCGACAAGGGACAGGGGACGGTAATACCGGGGAGCTGTTTTTT CASSRQGTGDGNTGELFF TRBV4-1 . TRBD1 TRBJ2-2
TGTGCCAGCAGGAGGGTAGAAGGCTACACCTTC CASRRVEGYTF TRBV6-1 few . TRBJ1-2
TGCGCCAGCAGCTTGGGTAGCGGGAGGGAGACCCAGTACTTC CASSLGSGRETQYF TRBV5-1 once TRBD2 TRBJ2-5
TGTGCCAGCAGGGGCGGGAGGAGGTACGAGCAGTACTTC CASRGGRRYEQYF TRBV27 . TRBD2 TRBJ2-7
TGTGCCAGCAGTTTCTCCAGCGGCCGGCAGTTCTTC CASSFSSGRQFF TRBV27 . . TRBJ2-1
TGTGCCAGCAGCTTATGGGACAGGGGGCACTACGAGCAGTACTTC CASSLWDRGHYEQYF TRBV7-3 . TRBD1 TRBJ2-7
TGTGCCAGCAGCCAGGACAGGGGTTTCGGGGGCTACACCTTC CASSQDRGFGGYTF TRBV6-5 . TRBD1 TRBJ1-2
TGCGCCAGCAGCGGGCCGTATACTGAAGCTTTCTTT CASSGPYTEAFF TRBV4-3 few . TRBJ1-1
TGTGCCAGCAGTTCAACCGGGACAGGGAGATACGAGCAGTACTTC CASSSTGTGRYEQYF TRBV2 . TRBD1 TRBJ2-7
TGTGCCAGCAGTGACAGGGGTTGGGGCAATCAGCCCCAGCATTTT CASSDRGWGNQPQHF TRBV6-4 . . TRBJ1-5
TGTGCCAGCAGGCTGACAGGGGTCAACGAGCAGTACTTC CASRLTGVNEQYF TRBV6-6 . TRBD1 TRBJ2-7
TGCAGTGCTAGCAAGGGGCTCGAGCAGTACTTC CSASKGLEQYF TRBV20-1 . . TRBJ2-7
TGCGCCAGCAGCCAAGATGAGAGTCGGGCGAACACCGGGGAGCTGTTTTTT CASSQDESRANTGELFF TRBV4-1 . . TRBJ2-2
TGTGCCAGCAGCGAAGAGGTAGCGGGAGATCACGGGGAGCTGTTTTTT CASSEEVAGDHGELFF TRBV21-1 once . TRBJ2-2
TGTGCCAGCAGCGAAGGACTAGCGGGGTCCTACGAGCAGTACTTC CASSEGLAGSYEQYF TRBV7-8 . TRBD2 TRBJ2-7
TGTGCCAGCAGCCTCACAGGGAACCTAGTGGTGAACATTCAGTACTTC CASSLTGNLVVNIQYF TRBV28 . . TRBJ2-4
TGTGCCAGCAGCAGCGGGAGGCCCAATGAGCAGTTCTTC CASSSGRPNEQFF TRBV6-5 . TRBD2 TRBJ2-1
TGTGCCAGCTCACCGACGACCTCGGGGTACTCTGGGGCCAACGTCCTGACTTTC CASSPTTSGYSGANVLTF TRBV18 . . TRBJ2-6
TGTGCCAGCAGCCTTACCAATAGCGGAGGCAGGAATGAGCAGTTCTTC CASSLTNSGGRNEQFF TRBV7-3 once . TRBJ2-1
TGTGCCAGCAGGCCACAGGGCCTGGGTGGGGAGCTGTTTTTT CASRPQGLGGELFF TRBV28 few . TRBJ2-2
TGTGCCAGCAGTCACGGCAGTTTAACACAGTTTGGCTACACCTTC CASSHGSLTQFGYTF TRBV28 . . TRBJ1-2
TGCGCCAGCAGCGCCGAACGGCGGCTAGCGGGAGGGCCGTTATCGAATAGGTATTGGACCCAGTACTTC CASSAERRLAGGPLSNRYWTQYF TRBV5-1 . TRBD2 TRBJ2-5
TGTGCCAGCAGTTTTATCCAGGGGCGGCAAGAGACCCAGTACTTC CASSFIQGRQETQYF TRBV6-6 . . TRBJ2-5
TGTGCCAGCGAGAAGGGACAGGGGACGTGGGAGCAGTACTTC CASEKGQGTWEQYF TRBV6-1 . TRBD1 TRBJ2-7
TGTGCCAGCAGCTCGGTCACAGGGAATGAAAAACTGTTTTTT CASSSVTGNEKLFF TRBV6-5 few . TRBJ1-4
TGTGCCAGCTCGACAGGGGACAATGAGCAGTTCTTC CASSTGDNEQFF TRBV19 . TRBD1 TRBJ2-1
TGTGCCACCGGACTAGCGGGACTTAATGAGCAGTTCTTC CATGLAGLNEQFF TRBV15 once TRBD2 TRBJ2-1
TGTGCCAGCAGTGGGACTGGAGCGAGCGAGCAGTACTTC CASSGTGASEQYF TRBV2 . . TRBJ2-7
TGCGCCAGCAGCCAAGTGGGACAGGGGGCCTATGGCTACACCTTC CASSQVGQGAYGYTF TRBV4-1 . TRBD1 TRBJ1-2
TGTGCCAGTAGTATCCTAGGGGGCGGTGAAAAACTGTTTTTT CASSILGGGEKLFF TRBV19 few TRBD1 TRBJ1-4
TGTGCCAGCAGCAACACACGACAGAGTCCCTACGAGCAGTACTTC CASSNTRQSPYEQYF TRBV7-9 . . TRBJ2-7
TGTGCCAGCAGCTTAGACAGTTCAGGAAACATTCAGTACTTC CASSLDSSGNIQYF TRBV7-2 . . TRBJ2-4